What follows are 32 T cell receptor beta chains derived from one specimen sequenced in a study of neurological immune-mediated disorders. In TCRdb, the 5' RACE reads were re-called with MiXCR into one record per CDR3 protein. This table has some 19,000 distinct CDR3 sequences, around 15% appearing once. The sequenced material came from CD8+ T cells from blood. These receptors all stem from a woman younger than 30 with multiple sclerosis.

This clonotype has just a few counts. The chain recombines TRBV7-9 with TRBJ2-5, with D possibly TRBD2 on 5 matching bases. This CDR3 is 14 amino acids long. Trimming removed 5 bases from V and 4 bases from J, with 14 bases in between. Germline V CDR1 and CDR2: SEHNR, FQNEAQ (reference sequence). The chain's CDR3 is CASSEGGGLETQYF. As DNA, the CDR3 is TGTGCCAGCAGCGAGGGCGGAGGTCTAGAGACCCAGTACTTC.

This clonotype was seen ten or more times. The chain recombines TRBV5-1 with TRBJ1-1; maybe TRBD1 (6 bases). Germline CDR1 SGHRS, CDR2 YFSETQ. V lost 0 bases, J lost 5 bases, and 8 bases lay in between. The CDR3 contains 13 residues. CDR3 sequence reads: CASSLEGGTEAFF. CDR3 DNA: TGCGCCAGCAGCTTGGAGGGGGGTACTGAAGCTTTCTTT.

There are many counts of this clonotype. This CDR3 reads CASSSKYPRGRGDTQYF. CDR3 sequence (DNA): TGTGCCAGCAGCTCCAAATATCCGCGGGGGCGGGGAGATACGCAGTATTTT. The chain recombines TRBV7-2 with TRBJ2-3; D might be TRBD2 (7 bases). Trimming removed 4 bases from V and 5 bases from J, with 22 bases in between. The CDR3 consists of 17 residues. CDR1 and CDR2 from the germline V gene are SGHTA and FQGNSA. The variable domain in full, with the rest retrieved from reference TRBV7-2 and TRBJ2-3, is GAGVSQSPSNKVTEKGKDVELRCDPISGHTALYWYRQSLGQGLEFLIYFQGNSAPDKSGLPSDRFSAERTGGSVSTLTIQRTQQEDSAVYLCASSSKYPRGRGDTQYFGPGTRLTVL.

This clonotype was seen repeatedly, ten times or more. For the CDR3, the DNA is TGCAGTGCTAGGAACGGGAGCCAGTACTTC. Translating it yields CSARNGSQYF. V gene TRBV20-1 combines with J gene TRBJ2-5; D is perhaps TRBD2 (6 bases). CDR3 size: 10 residues. The V end lost 3 bases, the J end lost 10 bases, and 9 bases lay between the germline ends. Germline CDR1 DFQATT, CDR2 SNEGSKA (reference sequence).

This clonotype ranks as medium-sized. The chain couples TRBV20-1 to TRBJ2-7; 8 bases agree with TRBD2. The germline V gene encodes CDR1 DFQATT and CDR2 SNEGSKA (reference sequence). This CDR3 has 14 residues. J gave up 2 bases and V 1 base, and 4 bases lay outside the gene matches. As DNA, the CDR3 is TGCAGTGCTAGAGGAAGCGGGAGTACCTACGAGCAGTACGTC. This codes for CSARGSGSTYEQYV.

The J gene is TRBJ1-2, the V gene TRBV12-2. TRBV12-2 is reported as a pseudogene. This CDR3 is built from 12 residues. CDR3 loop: CASRTANYGYTF. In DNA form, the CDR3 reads TGTGCAAGTCGCACGGCTAACTATGGCTACACCTTC.

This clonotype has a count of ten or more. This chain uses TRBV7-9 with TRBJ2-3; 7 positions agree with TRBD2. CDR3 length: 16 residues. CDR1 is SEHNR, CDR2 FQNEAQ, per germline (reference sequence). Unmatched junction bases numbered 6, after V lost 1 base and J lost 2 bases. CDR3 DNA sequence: TGTGCCAGCAGCTTAGGACTAGCTACCTTCACAGATACGCAGTATTTT. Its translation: CASSLGLATFTDTQYF.

CDR3 coding DNA: TGTGCCAGCAGTAGCACCCCCGGGACAGGGGGCACCTACAATGAGCAGTTCTTC. Amino acid sequence: CASSSTPGTGGTYNEQFF. This chain uses TRBV28 with TRBJ2-1; 12 bases fit TRBD1. CDR1 is MDHEN and CDR2 is SYDVKM in the germline V gene. The V and J ends lost 5 bases and 2 bases, in that order; junction bases with no gene match: 10. CDR3 length: 18 residues.

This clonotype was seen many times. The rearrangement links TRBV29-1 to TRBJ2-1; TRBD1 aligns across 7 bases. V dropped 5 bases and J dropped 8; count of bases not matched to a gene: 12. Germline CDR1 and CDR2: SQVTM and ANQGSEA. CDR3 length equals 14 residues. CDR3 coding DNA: TGCAGCGTTACCGGGGACAGTGCTCGATATGAGCAGTTCTTC. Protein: CSVTGDSARYEQFF.

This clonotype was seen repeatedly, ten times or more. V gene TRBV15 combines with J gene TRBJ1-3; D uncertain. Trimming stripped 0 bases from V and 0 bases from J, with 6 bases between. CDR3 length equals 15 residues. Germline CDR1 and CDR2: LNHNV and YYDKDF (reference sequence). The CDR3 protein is CATSRDWDSGNTIYF. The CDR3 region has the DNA TGTGCCACCAGCAGAGATTGGGACTCTGGAAACACCATATATTTT.

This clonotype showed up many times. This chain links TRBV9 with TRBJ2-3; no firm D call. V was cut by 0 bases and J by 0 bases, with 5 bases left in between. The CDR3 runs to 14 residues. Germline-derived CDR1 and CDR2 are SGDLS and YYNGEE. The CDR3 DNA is TGTGCCAGCAGCGTAGGTGGGAGCACAGATACGCAGTATTTT. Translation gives CASSVGGSTDTQYF.

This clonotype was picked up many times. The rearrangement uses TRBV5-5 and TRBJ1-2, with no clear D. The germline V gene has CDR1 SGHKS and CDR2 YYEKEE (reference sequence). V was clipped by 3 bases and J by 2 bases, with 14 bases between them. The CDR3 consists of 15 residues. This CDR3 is CASSSGLDRNYGYTF. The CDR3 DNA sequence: TGTGCCAGCAGCTCCGGACTGGATCGGAACTATGGCTACACCTTC.

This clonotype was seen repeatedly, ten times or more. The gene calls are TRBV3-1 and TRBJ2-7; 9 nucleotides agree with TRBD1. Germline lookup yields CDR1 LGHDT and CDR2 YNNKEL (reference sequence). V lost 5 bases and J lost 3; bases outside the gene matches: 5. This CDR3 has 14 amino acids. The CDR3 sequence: CASSAGQGFYEQYF. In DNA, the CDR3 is TGTGCCAGCAGCGCGGGACAGGGTTTCTACGAGCAGTACTTC.

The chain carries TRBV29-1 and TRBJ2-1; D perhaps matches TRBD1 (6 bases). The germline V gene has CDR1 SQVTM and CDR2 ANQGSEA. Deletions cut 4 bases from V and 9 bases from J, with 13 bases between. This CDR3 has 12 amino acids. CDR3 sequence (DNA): TGCAGCGTTGTGATGGGGGCAACTGAGCAGTTCTTC. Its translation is CSVVMGATEQFF.

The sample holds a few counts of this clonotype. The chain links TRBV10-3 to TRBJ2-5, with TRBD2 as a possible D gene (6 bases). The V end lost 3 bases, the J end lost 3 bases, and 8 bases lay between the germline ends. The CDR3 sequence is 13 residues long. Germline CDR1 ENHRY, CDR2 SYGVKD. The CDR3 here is CAISEGGEETQYF. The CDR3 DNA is TGTGCCATCAGTGAAGGAGGGGAAGAGACCCAGTACTTC.

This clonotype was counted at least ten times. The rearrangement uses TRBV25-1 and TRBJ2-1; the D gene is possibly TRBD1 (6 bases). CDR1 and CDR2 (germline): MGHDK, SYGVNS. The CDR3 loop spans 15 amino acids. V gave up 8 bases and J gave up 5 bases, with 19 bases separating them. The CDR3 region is CASAPKDSKDNEQFF. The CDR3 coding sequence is TGTGCCAGCGCACCCAAGGACAGCAAGGACAATGAGCAGTTCTTC.

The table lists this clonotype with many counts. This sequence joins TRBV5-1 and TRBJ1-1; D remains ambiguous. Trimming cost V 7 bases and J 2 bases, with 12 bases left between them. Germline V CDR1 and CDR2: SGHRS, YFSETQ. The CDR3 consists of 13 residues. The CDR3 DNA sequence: TGCGCCAGCCTCGGGAAGGGAAACACTGAAGCTTTCTTT. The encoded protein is CASLGKGNTEAFF. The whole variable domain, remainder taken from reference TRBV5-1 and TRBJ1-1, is KAGVTQTPRYLIKTRGQQVTLSCSPISGHRSVSWYQQTPGQGLQFLFEYFSETQRNKGNFPGRFSGRQFSNSRSEMNVSTLELGDSALYLCASLGKGNTEAFFGQGTRLTVV.

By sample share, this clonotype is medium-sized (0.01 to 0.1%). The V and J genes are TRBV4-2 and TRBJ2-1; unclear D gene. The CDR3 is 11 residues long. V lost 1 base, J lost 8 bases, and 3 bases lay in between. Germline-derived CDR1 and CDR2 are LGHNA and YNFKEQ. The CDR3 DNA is TGTGCCAGCAGCCAAGCATATGAGCAGTTCTTC. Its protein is CASSQAYEQFF.

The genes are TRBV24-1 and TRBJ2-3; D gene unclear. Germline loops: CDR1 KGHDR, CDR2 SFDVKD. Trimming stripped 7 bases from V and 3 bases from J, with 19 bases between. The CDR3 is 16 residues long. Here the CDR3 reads CATRPSPETTTDTQYF. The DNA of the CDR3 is TGTGCCACCAGGCCCTCACCGGAGACAACTACAGATACGCAGTATTTT.

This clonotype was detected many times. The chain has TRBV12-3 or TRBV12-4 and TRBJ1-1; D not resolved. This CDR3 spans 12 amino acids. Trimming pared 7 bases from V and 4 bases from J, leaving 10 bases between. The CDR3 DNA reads TGTGCCAGCACCTGGGGTGCCACTGAAGCTTTCTTT. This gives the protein CASTWGATEAFF.

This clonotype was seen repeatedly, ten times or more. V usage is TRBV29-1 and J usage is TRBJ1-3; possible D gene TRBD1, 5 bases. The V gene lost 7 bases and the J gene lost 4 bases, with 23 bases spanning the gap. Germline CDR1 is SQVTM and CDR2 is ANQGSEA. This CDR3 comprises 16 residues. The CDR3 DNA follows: TGCAGCGCTGGGGGGGGGGACTCAACAGGAGGAAACACCATATATTTT. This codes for CSAGGGDSTGGNTIYF.

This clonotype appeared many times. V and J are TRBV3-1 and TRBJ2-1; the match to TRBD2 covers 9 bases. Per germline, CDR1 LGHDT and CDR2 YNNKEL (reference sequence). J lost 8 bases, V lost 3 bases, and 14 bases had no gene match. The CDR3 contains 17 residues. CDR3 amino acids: CASSHQRGVRKYDEQFF. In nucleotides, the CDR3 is TGTGCCAGCAGCCATCAGCGGGGGGTGAGGAAGTATGATGAGCAGTTCTTC.

Here the CDR3 DNA reads TGTGCCAGTAGTATAGGGGCGAGGACCGGGGAGCTGTTTTTT. This sequence encodes CASSIGARTGELFF. The chain has TRBV19 and TRBJ2-2; D remains unclear. This CDR3 region has 14 residues. The V end lost 1 base, the J end lost 5 bases, and 8 bases lay between the germline ends. CDR1 and CDR2 (germline): LNHDA, SQIVND (reference sequence).

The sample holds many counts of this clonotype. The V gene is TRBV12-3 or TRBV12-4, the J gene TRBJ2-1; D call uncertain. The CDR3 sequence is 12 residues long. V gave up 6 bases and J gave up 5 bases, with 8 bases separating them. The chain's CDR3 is CASRYTDNEQFF. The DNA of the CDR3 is TGTGCCAGCAGATATACGGACAATGAGCAGTTCTTC.

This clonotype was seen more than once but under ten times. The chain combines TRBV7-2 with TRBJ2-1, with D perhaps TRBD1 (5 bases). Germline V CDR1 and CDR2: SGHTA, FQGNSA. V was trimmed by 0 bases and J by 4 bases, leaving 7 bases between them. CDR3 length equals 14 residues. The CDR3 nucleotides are TGTGCCAGCAGCTTAGCGCACAGGTACAATGAGCAGTTCTTC. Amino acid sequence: CASSLAHRYNEQFF.

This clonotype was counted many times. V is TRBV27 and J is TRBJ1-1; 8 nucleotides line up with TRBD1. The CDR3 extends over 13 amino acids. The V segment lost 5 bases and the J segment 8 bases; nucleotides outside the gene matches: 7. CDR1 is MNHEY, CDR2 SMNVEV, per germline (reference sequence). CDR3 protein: CASSPAGGREAFF. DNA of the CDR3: TGTGCCAGCAGTCCCGCAGGGGGCCGGGAAGCTTTCTTT.

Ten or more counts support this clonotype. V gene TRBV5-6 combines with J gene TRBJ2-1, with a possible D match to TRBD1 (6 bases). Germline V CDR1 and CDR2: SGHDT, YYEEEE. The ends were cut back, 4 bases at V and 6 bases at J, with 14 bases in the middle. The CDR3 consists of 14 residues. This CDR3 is CASSRTEMVNEQFF. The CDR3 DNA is TGTGCCAGCAGCCGGACAGAAATGGTCAATGAGCAGTTCTTC.

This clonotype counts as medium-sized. The CDR3, as DNA: TGTGCCAGCAGTTTTTCGACAGATAACAACTATGGCTACACCTTC. Its protein is CASSFSTDNNYGYTF. The chain recombines TRBV27 with TRBJ1-2, with D tentatively TRBD1 (5 bases). Deletions cut 3 bases from V and 2 bases from J, with 13 bases between. Germline assignment: CDR1 MNHEY and CDR2 SMNVEV (reference sequence). The CDR3 extends over 15 amino acids.

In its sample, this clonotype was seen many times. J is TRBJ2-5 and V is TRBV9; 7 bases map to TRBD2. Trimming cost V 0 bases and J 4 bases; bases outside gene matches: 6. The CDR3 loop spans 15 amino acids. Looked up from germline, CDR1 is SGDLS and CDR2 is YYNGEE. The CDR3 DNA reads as TGTGCCAGCAGCGTAGGGGGCGGGAGCGCAGAGACCCAGTACTTC. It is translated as CASSVGGGSAETQYF.

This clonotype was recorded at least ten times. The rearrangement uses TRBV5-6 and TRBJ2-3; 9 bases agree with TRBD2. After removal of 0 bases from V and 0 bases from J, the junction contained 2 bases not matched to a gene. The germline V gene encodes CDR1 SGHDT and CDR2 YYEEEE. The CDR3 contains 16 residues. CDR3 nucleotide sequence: TGTGCCAGCAGCTTGGAGCTAGCGGGGAGCACAGATACGCAGTATTTT. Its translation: CASSLELAGSTDTQYF.

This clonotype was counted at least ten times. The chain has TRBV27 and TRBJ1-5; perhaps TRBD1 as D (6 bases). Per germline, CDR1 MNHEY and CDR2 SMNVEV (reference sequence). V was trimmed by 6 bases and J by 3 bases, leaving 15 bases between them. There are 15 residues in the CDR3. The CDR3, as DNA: TGTGCCAGCAGACTCGGCCAGGGGAACAATCAGCCCCAGCATTTT. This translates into CASRLGQGNNQPQHF.

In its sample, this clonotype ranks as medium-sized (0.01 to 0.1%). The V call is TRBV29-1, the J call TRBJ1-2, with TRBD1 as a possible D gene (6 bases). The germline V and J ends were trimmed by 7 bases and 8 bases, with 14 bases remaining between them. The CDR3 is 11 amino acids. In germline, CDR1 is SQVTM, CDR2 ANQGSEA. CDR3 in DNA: TGCAGCGCCAGGGGATCGGAAGGCTACACCTTC. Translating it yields CSARGSEGYTF.